The 25 T cell receptor beta chains listed next were all sequenced from one sample in a study of T cell repertoires in cytomegalovirus infection (dated by TCRdb to the late 2010s). The data were produced on an Illumina HiSeq 1500. TCRdb redid the processing of the public reads, applying fastp at Q25 and MiXCR, and retained in-frame beta chains. Merged by CDR3 protein, the rows form single entries marked with the most common genes and DNA. This sample holds some 230,000 distinct CDR3 sequences; roughly 22% were observed only once. In total, the top ten clones hold approximately 18% of the sample. Sequenced material: CD8+ T cells from PBMCs. These TCRs come from a human donor in good health (CMV status not recorded). Some clones in this sample may be carry-over from other donors' samples.

V and J are TRBV7-2 and TRBJ2-1, with D tentatively TRBD1 (5 bases). Germline V gene data show CDR1 as SGHTA and CDR2 as FQGNSA. The CDR3 has 14 residues. The V gene lost 1 base and the J gene lost 3 bases, with 7 bases spanning the gap. The CDR3 sequence is CASSLGQLYNEQFF. The CDR3 DNA is TGTGCCAGCAGCTTAGGACAGCTCTACAATGAGCAGTTCTTC.

This clonotype was seen ten or more times. The chain recombines TRBV7-9 with TRBJ1-1; D gene ambiguous. CDR1 and CDR2 (germline): SEHNR, FQNEAQ (reference sequence). The V gene lost 8 bases and the J gene lost 0 bases, with 16 bases spanning the gap. This CDR3 contains 15 residues. The chain's CDR3 is CASERPAGMNTEAFF. The CDR3, as DNA: TGTGCCAGCGAAAGGCCGGCAGGAATGAACACTGAAGCTTTCTTT.

The chain has TRBV20-1 and TRBJ2-1; D may be TRBD2 (6 bases). V lost 1 base and J lost 6, with 19 bases in between. This CDR3 is built from 16 residues. Germline CDR1 reads DFQATT; CDR2 reads SNEGSKA (reference sequence). CDR3: CSARGSVETSGNEQFF. DNA of the CDR3: TGCAGTGCTAGAGGGTCGGTTGAGACTAGTGGCAATGAGCAGTTCTTC.

This clonotype was detected a few times. In DNA form, the CDR3 reads TGTGCCAGTAGTACTAGCGGGATGATCAACACCGGGGAGCTGTTTTTT. It is translated as CASSTSGMINTGELFF. This chain joins TRBV19 and TRBJ2-2; 9 positions agree with TRBD2. The CDR3 length is 16 residues. Unmatched junction bases numbered 5, after V lost 4 bases and J lost 2 bases. Germline CDR1 is LNHDA and CDR2 is SQIVND (reference sequence).

This clonotype was recorded a few times. J is TRBJ2-7 and V is TRBV7-9, with TRBD1 identical over 9 bases. J was trimmed by 1 base and V by 3 bases; bases with no gene match: 4. The CDR3 is 15 amino acids. Germline-derived CDR1 and CDR2 are SEHNR and FQNEAQ (reference sequence). For the CDR3, the DNA is TGTGCCAGCAGCTTCGGGACAGGGACTTCCTACGAGCAGTACTTC. Its translation is CASSFGTGTSYEQYF.

This clonotype appeared many times. This chain uses TRBV7-9 with TRBJ2-7; D call uncertain. V lost 2 bases, J lost 2 bases, and 10 bases lay in between. Germline CDR1 SEHNR, CDR2 FQNEAQ (reference sequence). The CDR3 runs to 14 residues. CDR3 DNA: TGTGCCAGCAGCTTAATTCCAGGTGCCTACGAGCAGTACTTC. It encodes CASSLIPGAYEQYF.

This clonotype was observed at least ten times. CDR3 in amino acids: CASSDGTINQPQHF. CDR3 nucleotide sequence: TGTGCCAGCAGTGACGGGACAATCAATCAGCCCCAGCATTTT. The chain employs TRBV12-3 or TRBV12-4 and TRBJ1-5; D might be TRBD1 (6 bases). V lost 5 bases to trimming and J lost 3 bases, with 11 bases between them. The CDR3 has 14 amino acids.

V is TRBV4-2 and J is TRBJ2-1; 11 bases are shared with TRBD2. Germline V gene sequence: CDR1 LGHNA, CDR2 YNFKEQ. V lost 0 bases and J lost 3; bases outside the gene matches: 4. This CDR3 is built from 17 residues. CDR3 sequence reads: CASSQDGLAGGYNEQFF. The CDR3 DNA is TGTGCCAGCAGCCAAGATGGGCTAGCGGGGGGCTACAATGAGCAGTTCTTC.

The chain uses TRBV18 and TRBJ2-7; D is possibly TRBD1 (5 bases). Germline V gene lookup returns CDR1 KGHSH and CDR2 LQKENI. The CDR3 covers 13 residues. V was trimmed by 5 bases and J by 4 bases, leaving 12 bases between them. CDR3 in amino acids: CASSSDRSYEQYF. The CDR3 DNA follows: TGTGCCAGCTCATCTGACAGATCTTACGAGCAGTACTTC.

V usage is TRBV30 and J usage is TRBJ1-1, with 11 bases identical to TRBD1. The CDR3 runs to 13 residues. Germline V gene data show CDR1 as GTSNPN and CDR2 as SVGIG (reference sequence). V shed 4 bases and J 3 bases; nucleotides not matched to a gene: 1. The DNA for the CDR3 is TGTGCCTGGAAGGACAGGGGGCACACTGAAGCTTTCTTT. Translated: CAWKDRGHTEAFF.

This clonotype was seen ten or more times. The chain carries TRBV20-1 and TRBJ1-2, with D possibly being TRBD1 (6 bases). This CDR3 has 14 amino acids. In germline, CDR1 is DFQATT, CDR2 SNEGSKA (reference sequence). V lost 0 bases and J lost 0, with 8 bases in between. CDR3 region: CSARDRGANYGYTF. CDR3 DNA sequence: TGCAGTGCTAGAGACAGGGGAGCTAACTATGGCTACACCTTC.

This clonotype was counted ten times or more. V is TRBV7-2 and J is TRBJ2-1; TRBD2 matches at 10 bases. The junction had 8 bases not matched to a gene; V was cut back by 2 bases and J by 4 bases. The CDR3 length is 17 residues. CDR1 is SGHTA, CDR2 FQGNSA, per germline. CDR3 DNA sequence: TGTGCCAGCAGCTTAAACTCGAGGACTAGCGGTTACAATGAGCAGTTCTTC. Protein product: CASSLNSRTSGYNEQFF.

This rearrangement joins TRBV28 to TRBJ2-7; maybe TRBD2 (6 bases). Germline CDR1 and CDR2: MDHEN and SYDVKM. The CDR3 has 14 residues. V was clipped by 4 bases and J by 2 bases, with 12 bases between them. CDR3 region: CASSYIGGAYEQYF. CDR3 nucleotides: TGTGCCAGCAGTTATATTGGAGGGGCCTACGAGCAGTACTTC.

V gene TRBV12-3 or TRBV12-4 combines with J gene TRBJ2-4; the match to TRBD1 covers 7 bases. The CDR3 runs 11 residues. Germline trimming cut 6 bases from V and 7 bases from J; bases unmatched to any gene: 0. The CDR3 reads CASRQGNIQYF. The CDR3 DNA reads as TGTGCCAGCAGACAGGGGAACATTCAGTACTTC.

There are a few counts of this clonotype. The chain carries TRBV7-8 and TRBJ1-1; D is possibly TRBD1 (5 bases). The V end was cut by 5 bases, the J end by 5 bases, with 18 bases between. CDR1 SGHVS and CDR2 FQNEAQ come from the germline V gene. This CDR3 has 15 amino acids. The CDR3 region is CASSPIWGGVTEAFF. The CDR3 DNA is TGTGCCAGCAGCCCGATATGGGGAGGGGTGACTGAAGCTTTCTTT.

This clonotype has only a few counts. The gene calls are TRBV28 and TRBJ2-7; 9 bases map to TRBD1. Looked up from germline, CDR1 is MDHEN and CDR2 is SYDVKM. The CDR3 runs to 16 residues. V was pared by 6 bases and J by 2 bases, with 11 bases of the junction left unmatched. Here the CDR3 reads CASREPGQGLPYEQYF. The CDR3 DNA sequence: TGTGCCAGCAGAGAACCGGGACAGGGACTTCCCTACGAGCAGTACTTC.

This clonotype was recorded many times. The V call is TRBV5-6, the J call TRBJ2-1; possible D gene TRBD1, 5 bases. V lost 0 bases, J lost 0 bases, and 16 bases lay in between. Germline V gives CDR1 SGHDT, CDR2 YYEEEE. CDR3 length: 18 residues. The CDR3 nucleotides read TGTGCCAGCAGCTTGGTTGCCCCCCAGGGCGGCTCCTACAATGAGCAGTTCTTC. Translation: CASSLVAPQGGSYNEQFF.

CDR3 loop: CASSLYRARTTGELFF. The DNA of the CDR3 is TGTGCCAGCAGTCTGTACAGGGCCCGAACCACCGGGGAGCTGTTTTTT. This rearrangement joins TRBV27 to TRBJ2-2, with D perhaps matching TRBD1 (6 bases). Germline CDR1 MNHEY, CDR2 SMNVEV (reference sequence). Trimming took off 5 bases at V and 4 bases at J, with 17 bases between the two ends. The CDR3 runs 16 residues.

In its sample, this clonotype was seen a few times. The rearrangement links TRBV4-2 to TRBJ1-2, with a tentative D call TRBD1 (5 bases). Germline V gene lookup returns CDR1 LGHNA and CDR2 YNFKEQ. V shed 0 bases and J shed 8 bases, with 13 bases lying between them. This CDR3 spans 14 amino acids. CDR3 residues: CASSQEAGLFGYTF. In nucleotides, the CDR3 is TGTGCCAGCAGCCAAGAGGCAGGGCTGTTCGGCTACACCTTC.

This clonotype was detected ten times or more. The rearrangement uses TRBV7-3 and TRBJ1-6; D is perhaps TRBD1 (6 bases). Germline-derived CDR1 and CDR2 are SGHTA and FQGTGA. V lost 1 base and J lost 2, with 12 bases in between. This CDR3 is 17 amino acids long. In nucleotides, the CDR3 is TGTGCCAGCAGCTTAAGGCACAGGGACGCCTATAATTCACCCCTCCACTTT. Translating it yields CASSLRHRDAYNSPLHF.

The chain links TRBV7-8 to TRBJ1-1; 7 bases are shared with TRBD1. Germline V gives CDR1 SGHVS, CDR2 FQNEAQ. The junction had 4 bases not matched to a gene; V was cut back by 5 bases and J by 1 base. The CDR3 totals 14 residues. Written as DNA, the CDR3 is TGTGCCAGCAGCCCGGAGGGGGCGAACACTGAAGCTTTCTTT. As protein: CASSPEGANTEAFF.

In this sample, this clonotype turned up a few times. This chain joins TRBV28 and TRBJ2-3; D call uncertain. CDR3 length: 11 amino acids. V lost 6 bases, J lost 6 bases, and 7 bases lay in between. CDR1 MDHEN and CDR2 SYDVKM come from the germline V gene. The CDR3 DNA reads TGTGCCAGCAGAGGGTCGGATACGCAGTATTTT. Translating gives CASRGSDTQYF.

V gene TRBV7-9 combines with J gene TRBJ2-5; TRBD2 matches 11 bases. J lost 5 bases, V lost 5 bases, and 7 bases had no gene match. Germline V gives CDR1 SEHNR, CDR2 FQNEAQ (reference sequence). The CDR3 contains 15 residues. CDR3 in DNA: TGTGCCAGCAGCCAGGAAACTAGCGGGGGCGAGACCCAGTACTTC. It codes for CASSQETSGGETQYF.

This clonotype showed up just a few times. The J gene is TRBJ2-1, the V gene TRBV19, with a weak D call TRBD2 (6 bases). Per the germline V gene, CDR1 is LNHDA and CDR2 is SQIVND (reference sequence). Deletions cut 5 bases from V and 0 bases from J, with 11 bases between. The CDR3 spans 15 residues. This CDR3 is CASSQGLSSYNEQFF. DNA for the CDR3: TGTGCCAGTAGTCAGGGACTGAGCTCCTACAATGAGCAGTTCTTC.

This chain uses TRBV6-5 with TRBJ2-3; possibly TRBD1 for D (5 bases). The CDR3 loop spans 14 amino acids. Trimming removed 0 bases at V and 2 bases at J, with 6 bases between. The germline gives CDR1 MNHEY, CDR2 SVGAGI. The CDR3 DNA reads TGTGCCAGCAGTTACTCGACAGACACAGATACGCAGTATTTT. It translates to CASSYSTDTDTQYF.